The next 9 T cell receptor beta chains were all read from a single sample in a study of CD8 T cells in ankylosing spondylitis. TCRdb reprocessed the 5' RACE reads with MiXCR, giving one entry per CDR3 protein. The sample holds almost 30,000 distinct CDR3 sequences, 4.5% to 5.5% seen once. The sample taken for sequencing was blood, either unsorted or a sorted T cell fraction (not recorded which). These receptors were obtained from a female donor with ankylosing spondylitis or in good health (not recorded which).

There are many counts of this clonotype. CDR3 coding DNA: TGTGCCAGCAGCGTAGGCCTTTTTGGGGGTTCGAACACTGAAGCTTTCTTT. As protein: CASSVGLFGGSNTEAFF. The chain couples TRBV9 to TRBJ1-1; weak D call: TRBD1 (5 bases). The germline CDR1 and CDR2 sequences are SGDLS and YYNGEE. V lost 0 bases to trimming and J lost 1 base, with 16 bases between them. CDR3 size: 17 residues.

The sample holds many counts of this clonotype. This chain connects TRBV9 to TRBJ1-2, with a possible D match to TRBD1 (6 bases). Trimming stripped 0 bases from V and 1 base from J, with 13 bases between. From germline, CDR1 is SGDLS and CDR2 YYNGEE. The CDR3 length is 16 residues. The CDR3 here is CASSVAAAGVNYGYTF. In DNA, the CDR3 is TGTGCCAGCAGCGTAGCGGCGGCAGGGGTTAACTATGGCTACACCTTC.

This clonotype was counted ten times or more. V is TRBV9 and J is TRBJ2-5; no clear D gene. Germline V CDR1 and CDR2: SGDLS, YYNGEE. This CDR3 spans 16 amino acids. Trimming cost V 3 bases and J 5 bases, with 20 bases left between them. In DNA form, the CDR3 reads TGTGCCAGCAGCGCAGGACCTGCGGCCGGGCAGGAGACCCAGTACTTC. Translating gives CASSAGPAAGQETQYF. The whole variable domain, filled in from reference TRBV9 and TRBJ2-5, reads DSGVTQTPKHLITATGQRVTLRCSPRSGDLSVYWYQQSLDQGLQFLIQYYNGEERAKGNILERFSAQQFPDLHSELNLSSLELGDSALYFCASSAGPAAGQETQYFGPGTRLLVL.

This clonotype is labeled medium-sized. This chain uses TRBV9 with TRBJ2-3, with TRBD1 as a possible D gene (6 bases). This CDR3 has 15 amino acids. Germline V gives CDR1 SGDLS, CDR2 YYNGEE. V gave up 0 bases and J gave up 3 bases, with 11 bases separating them. The CDR3 spells CASSVASTGTDTQYF. For the CDR3, the DNA is TGTGCCAGCAGCGTAGCGTCGACAGGTACAGATACGCAGTATTTT.

Details on this clonotype: A single base separates this from a much larger clone, so it may be a read error. The V gene is TRBV9, the J gene TRBJ2-5, with 8 bases lining up with TRBD2. The CDR3 length is 16 residues. The germline CDR1 and CDR2 sequences are SGDLS and YYNGEE. As DNA, the CDR3 is TGTGCCACCAGCCGTAGCGGGACAAGCAAGACCGGGACCCAGTACTTC. Translation: CATSRSGTSKTGTQYF.

The chain has TRBV9 and TRBJ2-3; TRBD2 is a possible D gene (6 bases). The CDR3 totals 14 residues. With 3 bases removed from V and 2 bases from J, the gap between germline ends came to 10 bases. Germline values: CDR1 SGDLS, CDR2 YYNGEE. CDR3: CASSATSFTDTQYF. CDR3 nucleotide sequence: TGTGCCAGCAGCGCGACTAGTTTCACAGATACGCAGTATTTT.

This clonotype showed up many times. The V gene is TRBV9, the J gene TRBJ1-1; the D is unclear. The V end was cut by 3 bases, the J end by 1 base, with 7 bases between. CDR3 length: 13 amino acids. CDR1 is SGDLS and CDR2 is YYNGEE in the germline V gene. The CDR3, as DNA: TGTGCCAGCAGCGGATACAGGAACACTGAAGCTTTCTTT. It translates to CASSGYRNTEAFF. Combining the CDR3 with reference TRBV9 and TRBJ1-1 gives the whole variable domain DSGVTQTPKHLITATGQRVTLRCSPRSGDLSVYWYQQSLDQGLQFLIQYYNGEERAKGNILERFSAQQFPDLHSELNLSSLELGDSALYFCASSGYRNTEAFFGQGTRLTVV.

This clonotype has at least ten counts. The V gene is TRBV9, the J gene TRBJ2-1, with 11 bases fitting TRBD2. V dropped 3 bases and J dropped 1; count of bases not matched to a gene: 0. The germline V gene has CDR1 SGDLS and CDR2 YYNGEE. CDR3 size: 15 residues. CDR3 nucleotide sequence: TGTGCCAGCAGCGGGACTAGCGGGTCCTACAATGAGCAGTTCTTC. Encoded protein: CASSGTSGSYNEQFF.

This clonotype has a count of ten or more. The V and J genes are TRBV9 and TRBJ2-1; the D is unclear. The germline V gene encodes CDR1 SGDLS and CDR2 YYNGEE. The V gene lost 1 base and the J gene lost 6 bases, with 8 bases spanning the gap. The CDR3 spans 13 residues. The CDR3 coding sequence is TGTGCCAGCAGCGTATCCATCGGCAATGAGCAGTTCTTC. It specifies CASSVSIGNEQFF.